One and the same sample provided the 16 T cell receptor beta chains below, sequenced in a study of blood T cell repertoires in COVID-19. Produced via immunoSEQ multiplex PCR; TCRdb's table is partial and in-frame only. The table has roughly 150,000 clones, roughly 90% seen once. The material sequenced was peripheral blood. These TCRs come from a woman in her 70s with acute or convalescent COVID-19.

The CDR3 here is CASTQRRLAGGRTGELFF. CDR3 bases: TGTGCCAGCACCCAAAGGCGACTAGCGGGAGGGCGCACCGGGGAGCTGTTTTTT. The chain joins TRBV28 to TRBJ2-2; 14 bases map to TRBD2. V lost 7 bases, J lost 4 bases, and 11 bases stayed unmatched. CDR1 and CDR2 from the germline V gene are MDHEN and SYDVKM. The CDR3 is made up of 18 amino acids.

This clone has only one observation. The rearrangement links TRBV2 to TRBJ1-2, with D perhaps matching TRBD1 (5 bases). CDR1 and CDR2 from the germline V gene are SNHLY and FYNNEI. This CDR3 has 14 amino acids. Trimming left V 6 bases short and J 4 bases short, with 15 bases between. In nucleotides, the CDR3 is TGTGCCAGCAGCACAGGCGAATTGGGCTATGGCTACACCTTC. Amino acid sequence: CASSTGELGYGYTF.

The CDR3 nucleotides are TGTGCCAGCAGTTCCGTAGCGGGGGGGAAGTTCTTC. It specifies CASSSVAGGKFF. The genes are TRBV6-5 and TRBJ2-1; 11 nucleotides align to TRBD2. This CDR3 is 12 amino acids long. The germline gives CDR1 MNHEY, CDR2 SVGAGI. Trimming cost V 4 bases and J 14 bases; bases outside gene matches: 4.

The J gene is TRBJ2-2, the V gene TRBV25-1, with TRBD1 identical over 9 bases. In germline, CDR1 is MGHDK, CDR2 SYGVNS. The CDR3 extends over 13 amino acids. With V trimmed by 8 bases and J by 4 bases, 2 bases remained unmatched. CDR3 in DNA: TGTGCCAGCGACAGGGGGGTCACCGGGGAGCTGTTTTTT. Protein product: CASDRGVTGELFF.

In its sample, this clone was seen a few times. The chain carries TRBV7-2 and TRBJ1-2, with 12 bases identical to TRBD1. J was trimmed by 4 bases and V by 5 bases; bases with no gene match: 14. Germline V gene data show CDR1 as SGHTA and CDR2 as FQGNSA. There are 18 residues in the CDR3. The CDR3 nucleotides read TGTGCCAGCAGCCAAGCCGTTCGAGGGACAGGGGGCCCCTATGGCTACACCTTC. The encoded protein is CASSQAVRGTGGPYGYTF.

The J gene is TRBJ1-4, the V gene TRBV6-2 or TRBV6-3; D call uncertain. CDR1 is MNHEY, CDR2 SVGEGT, per germline. The CDR3 covers 15 residues. Trimming shortened V by 0 bases and J by 5 bases, and 10 bases separated the two germline ends. The CDR3 region is CASSYSWSYNEKLFF. Written as DNA, the CDR3 is TGTGCCAGCAGTTACTCGTGGAGTTACAATGAAAAACTGTTTTTT.

The gene calls are TRBV2 and TRBJ1-6; the D gene is possibly TRBD1 (5 bases). The CDR3 loop spans 14 amino acids. The V gene lost 2 bases and the J gene lost 8 bases, with 10 bases spanning the gap. Germline V gene lookup returns CDR1 SNHLY and CDR2 FYNNEI. DNA of the CDR3: TGTGCCAGCAGTGAATCCCAGGGCTATTCACCCCTCCACTTT. Its protein product is CASSESQGYSPLHF.

CDR3 in amino acids: CASSLTQAPETQYF. The DNA for the CDR3 is TGTGCCAGCAGCTTAACACAGGCGCCCGAGACCCAGTACTTC. V gene TRBV7-6 combines with J gene TRBJ2-5; D possibly corresponds to TRBD1 (5 bases). This CDR3 is built from 14 residues. Germline values: CDR1 SGHVS, CDR2 FNYEAQ. The V end was cut by 2 bases, the J end by 5 bases, with 12 bases between.

This clone was seen just once. This sequence joins TRBV5-5 and TRBJ1-1; 7 positions match TRBD1. Losses at the gene ends were 4 bases for V and 0 bases for J; bases not matched to a gene: 3. The germline V gene encodes CDR1 SGHKS and CDR2 YYEKEE (reference sequence). This CDR3 has 14 amino acids. In DNA, the CDR3 is TGTGCCAGCAGCCGAGACAGGGTGAACACTGAAGCTTTCTTT. Amino acid sequence: CASSRDRVNTEAFF. Filled out from reference TRBV5-5 and TRBJ1-1, the complete variable domain reads DAGVTQSPTHLIKTRGQQVTLRCSPISGHKSVSWYQQVLGQGPQFIFQYYEKEERGRGNFPDRFSARQFPNYSSELNVNALLLGDSALYLCASSRDRVNTEAFFGQGTRLTVV.

V is TRBV19 and J is TRBJ2-7, with 7 positions matching TRBD1. Per the germline V gene, CDR1 is LNHDA and CDR2 is SQIVND (reference sequence). Trimming at V came to 3 bases and at J to 4 bases, leaving 15 bases not matched to a gene. The CDR3 consists of 17 residues. CDR3 DNA: TGTGCCAGTAGTATCGGACAGGAAACCGTAGCCCCATACGAGCAGTACTTC. Its translation is CASSIGQETVAPYEQYF. Variable domain in full (rest from reference TRBV19 and TRBJ2-7): DGGITQSPKYLFRKEGQNVTLSCEQNLNHDAMYWYRQDPGQGLRLIYYSQIVNDFQKGDIAEGYSVSREKKESFPLTVTSAQKNPTAFYLCASSIGQETVAPYEQYFGPGTRLTVT.

The chain joins TRBV5-1 to TRBJ2-3; 12 bases align to TRBD2. Per germline, CDR1 SGHRS and CDR2 YFSETQ. Trimming cost V 5 bases and J 2 bases; bases outside gene matches: 3. The length of the CDR3 is 15 residues. Here the CDR3 DNA reads TGCGCCAGCAGTCTAGCGGGGGGGACCACAGATACGCAGTATTTT. The encoded protein is CASSLAGGTTDTQYF. Full variable domain (missing parts from reference TRBV5-1 and TRBJ2-3): KAGVTQTPRYLIKTRGQQVTLSCSPISGHRSVSWYQQTPGQGLQFLFEYFSETQRNKGNFPGRFSGRQFSNSRSEMNVSTLELGDSALYLCASSLAGGTTDTQYFGPGTRLTVL.

The chain is built from TRBV24-1 and TRBJ1-2; 7 bases agree with TRBD1. This CDR3 spans 13 amino acids. V gave up 7 bases and J gave up 6 bases; unmatched junction bases: 7. CDR1 is KGHDR, CDR2 SFDVKD, per germline. The CDR3 here is CATSVGGADGYTF. The CDR3 coding sequence is TGTGCCACCAGCGTAGGGGGCGCGGATGGCTACACCTTC.

In its sample, this clone was seen a few times. The chain carries TRBV19 and TRBJ1-2; no firm D call. Germline V gene sequence: CDR1 LNHDA, CDR2 SQIVND (reference sequence). CDR3 length: 13 amino acids. V lost 3 bases and J 6 bases, leaving 11 bases between the germline ends. The CDR3 DNA follows: TGTGCCAGTAGTATCGTCGGGTACGATGGCTACACCTTC. Its protein is CASSIVGYDGYTF.

The sample holds one count of this clone. The rearrangement links TRBV7-9 to TRBJ1-1, with D uncertain. The length of the CDR3 is 12 residues. Germline V lookup: CDR1 SEHNR, CDR2 FQNEAQ (reference sequence). The V and J ends lost 1 base and 11 bases respectively, with 11 bases between them. In nucleotides, the CDR3 is TGTGCCAGCAGCTTAGTGGGCCCGCGCGCTTTCTTT. As protein: CASSLVGPRAFF.

The rearrangement uses TRBV5-1 and TRBJ1-1; D is perhaps TRBD1 (6 bases). Germline V gene lookup returns CDR1 SGHRS and CDR2 YFSETQ. Deletions cut 0 bases from V and 5 bases from J, with 14 bases between. The CDR3 sequence is 15 residues long. Here the CDR3 DNA reads TGCGCCAGCAGCTTGGGGGGGACACGACCGACTGAAGCTTTCTTT. It yields the protein CASSLGGTRPTEAFF.

This chain links TRBV28 with TRBJ2-2; D possibly corresponds to TRBD2 (5 bases). Between the trimmed V and J ends, which lost 4 bases and 1 base, there was a span of 10 bases. Germline-derived CDR1 and CDR2 are MDHEN and SYDVKM. The CDR3 has 15 amino acids. CDR3 region: CASSSPGLNTGELFF. The CDR3 region has the DNA TGTGCCAGCAGTTCACCGGGATTGAACACCGGGGAGCTGTTTTTT. Variable domain in full (rest from reference TRBV28 and TRBJ2-2): DVKVTQSSRYLVKRTGEKVFLECVQDMDHENMFWYRQDPGLGLRLIYFSYDVKMKEKGDIPEGYSVSREKKERFSLILESASTNQTSMYLCASSSPGLNTGELFFGEGSRLTVL.